The next 3 T cell receptor beta chains were all read from a single sample in a study of T cells in women clearing cervical HPV infection. Only in-frame clones appear in the TCRdb table, and some are missing; sequencing was by immunoSEQ multiplex PCR. There are 25,000 to 35,000 clones in the sample, with 15% to 20% held by the top ten. Sequenced material: blood buffy coat. The receptors were sampled from a woman aged 18 to 75 with a cervical HPV16 infection that either progressed to CIN3+ or cleared (not recorded which).

The CDR3 loop reads CASSLTGGYGQYF. The DNA read from the CDR3 is TGTGCCAGCAGTCTGACAGGGGGGTATGGT. The chain has TRBV2 and TRBJ2-4; 9 bases agree with TRBD1. The read is 3 residues too short to cover the CDR3 end, so that end is filled in from the germline J gene. The CDR3 covers 13 residues. Germline lookup yields CDR1 SNHLY and CDR2 FYNNEI.

Of note for this clone: The read ends 3 residues shy of where the CDR3 ends; the end is completed using the germline J gene. The rearrangement joins TRBV5-1 to TRBJ1-1; 11 bases align to TRBD1. Trimming cost V 3 bases and J 5 bases; bases outside gene matches: 6. Germline V gene lookup returns CDR1 SGHRS and CDR2 YFSETQ. The CDR3 is 15 amino acids. This chain's CDR3 is CASSYGQGAGTEAFF. Partial CDR3 DNA: TGCGCCAGCAGCTACGGACAGGGGGCAGGGACTGAA. The full variable domain, its missing parts supplied by reference TRBV5-1 and TRBJ1-1, is KAGVTQTPRYLIKTRGQQVTLSCSPISGHRSVSWYQQTPGQGLQFLFEYFSETQRNKGNFPGRFSGRQFSNSRSEMNVSTLELGDSALYLCASSYGQGAGTEAFFGQGTRLTVV.

A word on this clone: The read falls 3 residues short of the CDR3 end, and the missing part is taken from the germline J gene. The rearrangement joins TRBV5-1 to TRBJ2-7; D gene uncertain. This CDR3 has 15 residues. V was clipped by 0 bases and J by 3 bases, with 13 bases between them. Looked up from germline, CDR1 is SGHRS and CDR2 is YFSETQ. CDR3 bases read: TGCGCCAGCAGCTTGGAATCGTACAGTCTCTACGAG. The encoded protein is CASSLESYSLYE. The entire CDR3 reads CASSLESYSLYEQYF.